The 8 T cell receptor beta chains below all came from one sample that was sequenced in a study of vaccination and CD4 T cells after COVID-19. As for treatment: roughly 11-day PBMC culture with coronavirus spike peptide pools or control peptides (ViraFEST assay). With the Oncomine TCR Beta short-read assay, DNA from cultured CD4+ T cells was sequenced. TCRdb called the PCR reads again in MiXCR, with one record for every CDR3 protein. The sample yields about 17,000 distinct CDR3 sequences, more than 50% seen once. No antigen has been assigned to these receptors. The sample comprised CD4+ T cells from blood, cultured in vitro. Every receptor here comes from a human donor who had recovered from COVID-19.

The chain combines TRBV20-1 with TRBJ2-4; D tentatively fits TRBD1 or TRBD2 (5 bases each). CDR1 DFQATT and CDR2 SNEGSKA come from the germline V gene (reference sequence). Trimming cost V 1 base and J 2 bases, with 15 bases left between them. The CDR3 spans 16 residues. The CDR3 DNA is TGCAGTGCTAGAGGGTTAGTGGGGGATACCAAAAACATTCAGTACTTC. Translating it yields CSARGLVGDTKNIQYF.

V usage is TRBV20-1 and J usage is TRBJ1-5; D might be TRBD1 (5 bases). CDR1 is DFQATT, CDR2 SNEGSKA, per germline (reference sequence). With 6 bases removed from V and 6 bases from J, the gap between germline ends came to 15 bases. The CDR3 runs 13 residues. CDR3 amino acids: CSASGDRSQPQHF. CDR3 nucleotides: TGCAGTGCCTCTGGGGACCGCAGTCAGCCCCAGCATTTT.

This sequence joins TRBV20-1 and TRBJ2-1; D gene uncertain. This CDR3 region has 11 residues. V gave up 3 bases and J gave up 5 bases, with 5 bases separating them. Germline assignment: CDR1 DFQATT and CDR2 SNEGSKA (reference sequence). The CDR3: CSASNNNEQFF. The CDR3 nucleotides read TGCAGTGCTAGTAATAACAATGAGCAGTTCTTC.

The chain carries TRBV20-1 and TRBJ1-2, with 8 bases matching TRBD1. The V gene end was trimmed by 3 bases and the J gene end by 4 bases; junction bases not matched to a gene: 7. Germline-derived CDR1 and CDR2 are DFQATT and SNEGSKA (reference sequence). CDR3 length: 14 amino acids. CDR3 nucleotide sequence: TGCAGTGCTAGCAAAGGGGGGACAGGCTATGGCTACACCTTC. This encodes CSASKGGTGYGYTF.

The CDR3 DNA is TGTGCCAGCAGTCCTCTATATGCTGTAGGGCCAGATACGCAGTATTTT. Its translation: CASSPLYAVGPDTQYF. V and J are TRBV6-4 and TRBJ2-3; the D is unclear. Germline CDR1 reads MRHNA; CDR2 reads SNTAGT. The CDR3 is made up of 16 amino acids. V lost 5 bases and J lost 4, with 19 bases in between.

The chain combines TRBV5-1 with TRBJ1-1, with a tentative D call TRBD1 (5 bases). The germline CDR1 and CDR2 sequences are SGHRS and YFSETQ. Trimming cost V 3 bases and J 1 base, with 16 bases left between them. The length of the CDR3 is 16 residues. The CDR3 DNA reads TGCGCCAGCAGCTGGCAGGGTTCCAGTTCGAACACTGAAGCTTTCTTT. Translated: CASSWQGSSSNTEAFF.

The chain uses TRBV5-1 and TRBJ2-5; 7 bases map to TRBD1. V lost 3 bases to trimming and J lost 2 bases; unmatched junction nucleotides: 4. The germline V gene has CDR1 SGHRS and CDR2 YFSETQ. The CDR3 is made up of 14 amino acids. CDR3: CASSYGTDQETQYF. CDR3 DNA sequence: TGCGCCAGCAGCTATGGGACAGATCAAGAGACCCAGTACTTC.

This clonotype was counted only a few times. The chain recombines TRBV20-1 with TRBJ1-1; D gene ambiguous. Germline values: CDR1 DFQATT, CDR2 SNEGSKA (reference sequence). This CDR3 spans 15 amino acids. Trimming pared 0 bases from V and 5 bases from J, leaving 16 bases between. CDR3 protein: CSAREPSRKNTEAFF. For the CDR3, the DNA is TGCAGTGCTAGAGAGCCCTCACGGAAGAATACTGAAGCTTTCTTT.